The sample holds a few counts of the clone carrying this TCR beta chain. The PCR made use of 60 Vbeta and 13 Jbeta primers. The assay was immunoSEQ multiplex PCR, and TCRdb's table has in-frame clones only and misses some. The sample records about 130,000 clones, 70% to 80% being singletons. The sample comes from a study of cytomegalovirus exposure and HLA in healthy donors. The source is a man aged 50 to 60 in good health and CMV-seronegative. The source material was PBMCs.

The CDR3, as DNA: TGTGCCAGCAGTTCTATCAGGGAAAACCCCTACGAGCAGTACTTC. This translates into CASSSIRENPYEQYF. The chain joins TRBV11-2 to TRBJ2-7; D might be TRBD1 (5 bases). Trimming removed 6 bases from V and 2 bases from J, with 17 bases in between. Germline loops: CDR1 SGHAT, CDR2 FQNNGV. The CDR3 contains 15 residues.